The next 5 T cell receptor beta chains were all read from a single sample in a study of cytomegalovirus exposure and HLA in healthy donors. PCR primers comprised 60 Vbeta and 13 Jbeta primers. Profiled with immunoSEQ multiplex PCR; TCRdb holds only in-frame clones, not every one. There are tens of thousands of clones in the sample; 78% occur only once, and 8% to 9% lies in the top ten. The specimen was PBMCs. The receptors stem from a woman in her thirties or forties in good health and CMV-seropositive.

The V call is TRBV7-2, the J call TRBJ1-2; the D gene is possibly TRBD1 (5 bases). Looked up from germline, CDR1 is SGHTA and CDR2 is FQGNSA. This CDR3 is built from 14 residues. V gave up 5 bases and J gave up 5 bases, with 15 bases separating them. The CDR3 is CASSPGQGWYGYTF. CDR3 bases: TGTGCCAGCAGCCCTGGGCAGGGATGGTATGGCTACACCTTC.

The chain recombines TRBV5-1 with TRBJ2-2; D possibly corresponds to TRBD1 (5 bases). CDR1 is SGHRS and CDR2 is YFSETQ in the germline V gene. CDR3 length: 14 residues. Trimming cost V 7 bases and J 1 base, with 11 bases left between them. The CDR3 DNA reads as TGCGCCAGCCGGCCTAGGGGGAACACCGGGGAGCTGTTTTTT. Protein: CASRPRGNTGELFF.

The chain uses TRBV6-4 and TRBJ2-1; TRBD2 matches at 13 bases. The V gene's germline CDR1 is MRHNA and CDR2 SNTAGT. The J segment lost 6 bases and the V segment lost 5 bases, leaving 1 base of the junction unmatched. There are 14 residues in the CDR3. The CDR3: CASSTSGGANEQFF. Written as DNA, the CDR3 is TGTGCCAGCAGTACTAGCGGGGGGGCCAATGAGCAGTTCTTC.

V gene TRBV28 combines with J gene TRBJ2-7; no clear D gene. The CDR3 covers 15 residues. Germline lookup yields CDR1 MDHEN and CDR2 SYDVKM. Trimming left V 1 base short and J 5 bases short, with 15 bases between. In DNA form, the CDR3 reads TGTGCCAGCAGTTTATTCGTCGACGGCGCGGACGAGCAGTACTTC. This encodes CASSLFVDGADEQYF.

V and J are TRBV4-2 and TRBJ2-3, with 12 nucleotides matching TRBD2. Germline-derived CDR1 and CDR2 are LGHNA and YNFKEQ. This CDR3 spans 19 amino acids. J was trimmed by 3 bases and V by 0 bases; bases with no gene match: 10. For the CDR3, the DNA is TGTGCCAGCAGCCAAGATCTACCTAGCGGGGGGGCATTAACAGATACGCAGTATTTT. This encodes CASSQDLPSGGALTDTQYF.